One and the same sample provided the 14 T cell receptor beta chains below, sequenced in a study of shared clonotypes between healthy human individuals. Assay used: immunoSEQ multiplex PCR; TCRdb lists only in-frame clones, some missing. The sample has roughly 850,000 clones; 90% to 98% are singletons. The naive CD8 fraction comprised CD45RO-negative cells positively selected for CCR7 and excluded terminally differentiated effector memory CD45RA+ cells. The specimen sequenced was naive CD8+ T cells sorted from blood. The receptors stem from a man younger than 40 in good health.

This CDR3 reads CASSRETGRGSYEQYF. CDR3 coding DNA: TGCGCCAGCAGCCGTGAGACAGGGCGGGGCTCCTACGAGCAGTACTTC. The chain couples TRBV4-3 to TRBJ2-7; D might be TRBD1 (7 bases). In germline, CDR1 is LGHNA, CDR2 YSLEER. Trimming took off 4 bases at V and 0 bases at J, with 16 bases between the two ends. The CDR3 sequence is 16 residues long.

The rearrangement links TRBV7-9 to TRBJ2-1; 7 bases are shared with TRBD1. This CDR3 has 14 residues. V dropped 4 bases and J dropped 6; count of bases not matched to a gene: 6. From germline, CDR1 is SEHNR and CDR2 FQNEAQ (reference sequence). The CDR3 region is CASSSPGQVNEQFF. In DNA form, the CDR3 reads TGTGCCAGCAGCTCCCCCGGACAGGTCAATGAGCAGTTCTTC.

The chain is built from TRBV28 and TRBJ2-7; D remains unclear. The germline V and J ends were trimmed by 7 bases and 5 bases, with 15 bases remaining between them. The CDR3 has 13 residues. From germline, CDR1 is MDHEN and CDR2 SYDVKM. CDR3 DNA sequence: TGTGCCAGCAACCTCCGGCCCATCGACGAGCAGTACTTC. It is translated as CASNLRPIDEQYF. Together with reference TRBV28 and TRBJ2-7, the CDR3 gives the full variable domain: DVKVTQSSRYLVKRTGEKVFLECVQDMDHENMFWYRQDPGLGLRLIYFSYDVKMKEKGDIPEGYSVSREKKERFSLILESASTNQTSMYLCASNLRPIDEQYFGPGTRLTVT.

This clone has only a few counts. The CDR3 sequence is CASSFGPSGPEGGEQYF. In DNA, the CDR3 is TGTGCCAGCAGCTTCGGGCCTAGCGGCCCTGAGGGGGGCGAGCAGTACTTC. V usage is TRBV7-9 and J usage is TRBJ2-7; D perhaps matches TRBD2 (7 bases). CDR3 length: 17 residues. Germline V gene lookup returns CDR1 SEHNR and CDR2 FQNEAQ (reference sequence). Between the trimmed V and J ends, which lost 3 bases and 6 bases, there was a span of 24 bases.

Concerning this clone itself: Different DNA sequences within this sample yield the same CDR3. V and J are TRBV5-4 and TRBJ2-7, with D perhaps matching TRBD2 (6 bases). Germline V gene data show CDR1 as SGHNT and CDR2 as YYREEE (reference sequence). V lost 2 bases and J 0 bases, leaving 9 bases between the germline ends. This CDR3 spans 14 amino acids. CDR3 sequence reads: CASSFGGASYEQYF. CDR3 in DNA: TGTGCCAGCAGCTTCGGCGGGGCCTCCTACGAGCAGTACTTC. The whole variable domain, filled in from reference TRBV5-4 and TRBJ2-7, reads ETGVTQSPTHLIKTRGQQVTLRCSSQSGHNTVSWYQQALGQGPQFIFQYYREEENGRGNFPPRFSGLQFPNYSSELNVNALELDDSALYLCASSFGGASYEQYFGPGTRLTVT.

This chain uses TRBV4-1 with TRBJ2-1; D is uncertain. The V end lost 6 bases, the J end lost 1 base, and 13 bases lay between the germline ends. Germline loops: CDR1 MGHRA, CDR2 YSYEKL. CDR3 length: 15 residues. The CDR3 protein is CASSRVRGSYNEQFF. The CDR3 DNA follows: TGCGCCAGCAGTCGTGTCCGCGGATCCTACAATGAGCAGTTCTTC.

This chain joins TRBV9 and TRBJ2-7; 7 bases are shared with TRBD1. Germline CDR1 reads SGDLS; CDR2 reads YYNGEE. J lost 7 bases, V lost 4 bases, and 11 bases had no gene match. The length of the CDR3 is 14 residues. The CDR3 loop reads CASSPDRRRREQYF. Written as DNA, the CDR3 is TGTGCCAGCAGCCCGGACAGGAGGCGAAGGGAGCAGTACTTC.

The chain couples TRBV7-9 to TRBJ2-3; D is perhaps TRBD1 or TRBD2 (5 bases each). With 0 bases removed from V and 4 bases from J, the gap between germline ends came to 11 bases. Germline CDR1 reads SEHNR; CDR2 reads FQNEAQ (reference sequence). The CDR3 has 15 amino acids. CDR3 in DNA: TGTGCCAGCAGCTTAGCCGGGACCATGCCAGATACGCAGTATTTT. This sequence encodes CASSLAGTMPDTQYF.

CDR3 residues: CSVGAMSREETQYF. The DNA of the CDR3 is TGCAGCGTCGGCGCCATGAGCAGGGAAGAGACCCAGTACTTC. The V and J genes are TRBV29-1 and TRBJ2-5; tentatively, D is TRBD1 (5 bases). Germline V lookup: CDR1 SQVTM, CDR2 ANQGSEA. The V end lost 6 bases, the J end lost 3 bases, and 17 bases lay between the germline ends. There are 14 residues in the CDR3.

This chain joins TRBV29-1 and TRBJ2-7, with 8 bases lining up with TRBD1. The CDR3 contains 15 residues. Unmatched junction bases numbered 12, after V lost 5 bases and J lost 3 bases. Germline lookup yields CDR1 SQVTM and CDR2 ANQGSEA. The CDR3 loop reads CSVSLGDRSYYEQYF. For the CDR3, the DNA is TGCAGCGTTTCTCTGGGGGACAGGTCATACTACGAGCAGTACTTC.

The rearrangement links TRBV11-2 to TRBJ1-1, with 10 bases fitting TRBD1. The CDR3 runs 15 residues. The V and J ends lost 3 bases and 5 bases, in that order; junction bases with no gene match: 6. Germline CDR1 is SGHAT and CDR2 is FQNNGV. The CDR3 nucleotides read TGTGCCAGCAGCTTGCTGACAGGGGGCGCGACTGAAGCTTTCTTT. Translation gives CASSLLTGGATEAFF.

In this sample, this clone turned up once. The chain links TRBV27 to TRBJ2-7; possible D gene TRBD1, 6 bases. The V gene's germline CDR1 is MNHEY and CDR2 SMNVEV (reference sequence). Trimming stripped 6 bases from V and 5 bases from J, with 17 bases between. This CDR3 is 14 amino acids long. The CDR3 protein is CASSFLNRAHEQYF. Here the CDR3 DNA reads TGTGCCAGCAGCTTCCTAAACAGGGCACACGAGCAGTACTTC.

The chain combines TRBV27 with TRBJ2-1; D perhaps matches TRBD2 (6 bases). The CDR3 loop spans 15 amino acids. Trimming took off 6 bases at V and 0 bases at J, with 12 bases between the two ends. Per germline, CDR1 MNHEY and CDR2 SMNVEV (reference sequence). The CDR3 is CASRRDSSSYNEQFF. The CDR3, as DNA: TGTGCCAGCAGGAGGGACTCGAGCTCCTACAATGAGCAGTTCTTC.

The chain employs TRBV7-9 and TRBJ2-1; D gene uncertain. CDR3 size: 17 residues. The germline V and J ends were trimmed by 0 bases and 5 bases, with 17 bases remaining between them. The germline CDR1 and CDR2 sequences are SEHNR and FQNEAQ (reference sequence). CDR3 in DNA: TGTGCCAGCAGCTTAGCGGGGTTCTTTATGGGTAACAATGAGCAGTTCTTC. It specifies CASSLAGFFMGNNEQFF. The full variable domain, its missing parts supplied by reference TRBV7-9 and TRBJ2-1, is DTGVSQNPRHKITKRGQNVTFRCDPISEHNRLYWYRQTLGQGPEFLTYFQNEAQLEKSRLLSDRFSAERPKGSFSTLEIQRTEQGDSAMYLCASSLAGFFMGNNEQFFGPGTRLTVL.